The clone carrying this T cell receptor beta chain was found a few times. The antigen remains unidentified. This sample was included in a study of metastatic and nonmetastatic thyroid tumors. Study details: For malignant and benign thyroid patients, tumor or nodule tissue and blood were the sources whose repertoires were compared.

Whole-study results and caveats: Malignant thyroid tumors reportedly had TCR beta diversity that was significantly higher than in benign nodules, in blood and tumor.

Study processing details: Construction of a distant-metastasis classifier for papillary thyroid cancer relied on CDR3 differences across clinicopathological groups. TCRdb redid the clone calls on the PCR reads using MiXCR. The V and J calls and clone size are TCRdb's, not the authors'. The data contain about 30,000 clones, less than 40% of them singletons. Each patient came to thyroid surgery without any prior treatment (of any kind). In germline, CDR1 is KGHDR, CDR2 SFDVKD. The CDR3 has 13 amino acids. Trimming removed 3 bases at V and 6 bases at J, with 11 bases between. The TCR originated in a female donor with papillary thyroid cancer or a benign thyroid nodule (not recorded which). Some clones in this sample may be carry-over from other donors' samples. The specimen was tumor tissue. The chain employs TRBV24-1 and TRBJ2-7, with D unclear. CDR3 amino acids: CATSDSPRTEQYF. The CDR3 bases are TGTGCCACCAGTGATAGCCCTCGGACCGAGCAGTACTTC.